What follows is one T cell receptor (beta chain) and its context. Library preparation (for TCRbeta) was performed with unique molecular identifiers. TCRdb fed the PCR reads into MiXCR, producing one record per CDR3 protein. The table records around 530,000 distinct CDR3 sequences, less than 35% of them present only once. The sample comes from a study of T-cell reconstitution after alpha-beta-depleted transplantation in children. This CDR3 comprises 16 residues. Deletions cut 5 bases from V and 4 bases from J, with 19 bases between. The germline CDR1 and CDR2 sequences are SGHTA and FQGNSA. The receptor comes from a human donor who donated a stem cell graft to a child with aplastic anemia. The input for sequencing was PBMCs from the stem cell graft donor, taken from the stem cell graft. This chain connects TRBV7-2 to TRBJ2-3; D possibly corresponds to TRBD2 (6 bases). The DNA of the CDR3 is TGTGCCAGCAGCCGGGCGGGCGGGATTGGCGCAGATACGCAGTATTTT. It translates to CASSRAGGIGADTQYF.